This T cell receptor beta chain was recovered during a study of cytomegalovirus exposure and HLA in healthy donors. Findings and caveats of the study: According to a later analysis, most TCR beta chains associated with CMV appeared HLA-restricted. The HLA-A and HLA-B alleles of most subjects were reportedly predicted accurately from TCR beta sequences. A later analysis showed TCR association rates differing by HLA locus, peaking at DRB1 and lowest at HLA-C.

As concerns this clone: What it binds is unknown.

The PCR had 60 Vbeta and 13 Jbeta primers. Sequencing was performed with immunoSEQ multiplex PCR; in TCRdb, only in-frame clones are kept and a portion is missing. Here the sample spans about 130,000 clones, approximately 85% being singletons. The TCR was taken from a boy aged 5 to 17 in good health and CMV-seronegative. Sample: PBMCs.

The CDR3 loop is CASSYPTDRVGELFF. CDR3 nucleotide sequence: TGTGCCAGCAGTTACCCTACGGACAGGGTCGGGGAGCTGTTTTTT. The chain is built from TRBV6-5 and TRBJ2-2, with TRBD1 matching over 8 bases. The length of the CDR3 is 15 residues. The V gene end was trimmed by 2 bases and the J gene end by 7 bases; junction bases not matched to a gene: 6. CDR1 MNHEY and CDR2 SVGAGI come from the germline V gene.